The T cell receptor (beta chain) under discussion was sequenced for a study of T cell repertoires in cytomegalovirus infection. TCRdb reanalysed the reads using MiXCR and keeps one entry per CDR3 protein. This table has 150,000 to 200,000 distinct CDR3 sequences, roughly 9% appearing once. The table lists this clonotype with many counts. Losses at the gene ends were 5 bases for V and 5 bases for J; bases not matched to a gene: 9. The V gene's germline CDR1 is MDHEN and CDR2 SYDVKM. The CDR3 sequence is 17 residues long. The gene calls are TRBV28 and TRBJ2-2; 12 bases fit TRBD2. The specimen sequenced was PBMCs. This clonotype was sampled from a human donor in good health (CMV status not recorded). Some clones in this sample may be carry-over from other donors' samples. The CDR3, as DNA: TGTGCCAGCAGTGCATCACTGCTAGCGGGGGGGACCGGGGAGCTGTTTTTT. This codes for CASSASLLAGGTGELFF.